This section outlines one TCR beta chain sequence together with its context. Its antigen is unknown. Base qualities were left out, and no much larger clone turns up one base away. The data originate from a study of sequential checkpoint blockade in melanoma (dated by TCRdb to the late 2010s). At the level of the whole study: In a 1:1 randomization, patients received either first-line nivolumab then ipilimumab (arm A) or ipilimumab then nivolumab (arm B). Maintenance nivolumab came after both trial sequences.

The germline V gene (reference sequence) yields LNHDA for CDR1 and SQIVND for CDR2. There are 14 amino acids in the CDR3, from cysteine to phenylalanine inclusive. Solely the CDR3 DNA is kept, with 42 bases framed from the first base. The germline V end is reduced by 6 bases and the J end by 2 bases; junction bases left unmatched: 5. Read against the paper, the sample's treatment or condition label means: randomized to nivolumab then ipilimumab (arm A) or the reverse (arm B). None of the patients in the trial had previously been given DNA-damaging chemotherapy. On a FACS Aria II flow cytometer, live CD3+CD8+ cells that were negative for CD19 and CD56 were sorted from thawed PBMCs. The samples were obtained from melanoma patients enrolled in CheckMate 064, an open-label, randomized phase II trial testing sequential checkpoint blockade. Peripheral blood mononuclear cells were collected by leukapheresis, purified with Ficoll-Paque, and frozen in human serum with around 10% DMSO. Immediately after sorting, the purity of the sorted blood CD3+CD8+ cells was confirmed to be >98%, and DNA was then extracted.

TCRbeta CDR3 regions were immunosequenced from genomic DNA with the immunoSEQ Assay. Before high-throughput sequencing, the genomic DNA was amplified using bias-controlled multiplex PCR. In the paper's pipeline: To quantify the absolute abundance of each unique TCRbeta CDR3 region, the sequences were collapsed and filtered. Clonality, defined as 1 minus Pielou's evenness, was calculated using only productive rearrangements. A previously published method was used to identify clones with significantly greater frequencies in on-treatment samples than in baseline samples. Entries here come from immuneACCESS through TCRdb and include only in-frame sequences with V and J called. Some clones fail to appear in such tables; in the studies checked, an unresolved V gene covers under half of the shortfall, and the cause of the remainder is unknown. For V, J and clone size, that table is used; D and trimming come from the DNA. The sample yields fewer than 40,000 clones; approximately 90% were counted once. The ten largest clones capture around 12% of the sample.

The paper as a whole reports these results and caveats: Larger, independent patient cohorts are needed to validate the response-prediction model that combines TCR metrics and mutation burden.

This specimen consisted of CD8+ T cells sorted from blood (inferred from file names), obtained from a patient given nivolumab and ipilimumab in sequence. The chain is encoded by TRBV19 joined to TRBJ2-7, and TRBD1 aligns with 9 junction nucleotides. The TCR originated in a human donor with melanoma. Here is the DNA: TGTGCCAGTAGCCTGGGACAGGGACCCTACGAGCAGTACTTC. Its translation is CASSLGQGPYEQYF. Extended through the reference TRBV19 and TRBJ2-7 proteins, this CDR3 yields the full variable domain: DGGITQSPKYLFRKEGQNVTLSCEQNLNHDAMYWYRQDPGQGLRLIYYSQIVNDFQKGDIAEGYSVSREKKESFPLTVTSAQKNPTAFYLCASSLGQGPYEQYFGPGTRLTVT.